The 6 T cell receptor beta chains listed next were all sequenced from one sample in a study of T cell repertoires in cytomegalovirus infection. For these TCRs, the target antigens are not known. Via MiXCR, TCRdb re-called the reads, giving one row per CDR3 protein. The sample includes approximately 70,000 distinct CDR3 sequences, around 21% seen only once; the top ten take around 79%. Sequencing was done on a sample of PBMCs, sequenced either directly or after in vitro stimulation (not recorded which). All receptors come from a human donor in good health (CMV status not recorded). Some clones in this sample may be carry-over from other donors' samples.

The chain combines TRBV7-2 with TRBJ2-2, with 10 bases lining up with TRBD2. Germline V gene sequence: CDR1 SGHTA, CDR2 FQGNSA. V shed 2 bases, J shed 3 bases, and the junction held 9 bases outside the gene matches. This CDR3 spans 18 amino acids. CDR3 amino acids: CASSLQKSGRGYTGELFF. In nucleotides, the CDR3 is TGTGCCAGCAGCTTACAGAAGAGCGGGAGGGGGTACACCGGGGAGCTGTTTTTT.

This clonotype was counted at least ten times. V and J are TRBV19 and TRBJ2-4, with 9 bases that match TRBD1. Trimming cost V 3 bases and J 8 bases; bases outside gene matches: 5. The germline V gene has CDR1 LNHDA and CDR2 SQIVND (reference sequence). The CDR3 runs 14 residues. The chain's CDR3 is CASSIGTGSHIQYF. DNA of the CDR3: TGTGCCAGTAGTATCGGGACAGGGTCGCACATTCAGTACTTC.

The chain uses TRBV7-9 and TRBJ1-2; TRBD1 matches 7 bases. The CDR3 sequence is 15 residues long. CDR1 is SEHNR, CDR2 FQNEAQ, per germline (reference sequence). V was clipped by 5 bases and J by 7 bases; unmatched bases: 13. This chain's CDR3 is CASSPGQRTLSGYTF. Written as DNA, the CDR3 is TGTGCCAGCAGCCCGGGACAGAGGACTCTATCTGGCTACACCTTC.

Details on this clonotype: A much bigger clone sits one base away, suggesting this may be a read error. Without the conserved terminal phenylalanine or tryptophan, this CDR3 likely stems from a read error. V usage is TRBV7-2 and J usage is TRBJ2-3; no reliable D call. The V end lost 11 bases, the J end lost 3 bases, and 9 bases lay between the germline ends. The germline CDR1 and CDR2 sequences are SGHTA and FQGNSA. The CDR3 has 11 amino acids. CDR3 DNA: TGTGCCTCAGCTAATACAGATACGCAGTATGTT. Translating gives CASANTDTQYV.

This rearrangement joins TRBV27 to TRBJ1-1; TRBD1 aligns across 10 bases. This CDR3 spans 13 amino acids. The V and J ends lost 7 bases and 3 bases, in that order; junction bases with no gene match: 2. Germline assignment: CDR1 MNHEY and CDR2 SMNVEV (reference sequence). CDR3 sequence (DNA): TGTGCCAGCACCGGACAGGGGGACACTGAAGCTTTCTTT. Translation: CASTGQGDTEAFF.

The rearrangement links TRBV6-5 to TRBJ1-1; D is unresolved. Germline CDR1 and CDR2: MNHEY and SVGAGI. The V end was cut by 0 bases, the J end by 3 bases, with 11 bases between. CDR3 length: 15 residues. CDR3 region: CASSYSSVGDTEAFF. The CDR3 DNA is TGTGCCAGCAGTTACTCGTCGGTAGGAGACACTGAAGCTTTCTTT.